The sequence of this T cell receptor (beta chain) was determined in a study of beta chain features in type 1 diabetes. TCRB transcripts that were expressed got sequenced, as all of the isolated RNA had been reverse transcribed. Repertoires were generated with immunoSEQ multiplex PCR, while TCRdb's copy carries only in-frame clones and drops some. The sample records hundreds of thousands of clones, 12% to 15% being singletons. Trimming removed 5 bases at V and 4 bases at J, with 15 bases between. CDR3 length equals 14 residues. The germline CDR1 and CDR2 sequences are SGHTA and FQGNSA. This clone was detected a few times.

The sample consisted of central memory CD4+ T cells from blood. The sequence was collected from a young man in good health. This chain links TRBV7-2 with TRBJ2-7, with no clear D. The CDR3: CASSKRSDWYEQYV. The CDR3 DNA reads as TGTGCCAGCAGCAAACGCAGCGACTGGTACGAGCAGTACGTC.